One and the same sample provided the 21 T cell receptor beta chains below, sequenced in a study of CD8+CD57+ T cells in acquired aplastic anemia. Genomic DNA was employed as the template in profiling TCR beta VDJ and CDR3. TCRdb re-called the reads with MiXCR, one entry per CDR3 protein. The sample consists of about 190,000 distinct CDR3 sequences, roughly 56% of them appearing once. The specimen sequenced was sorted CD4+, CD8+, or CD8+CD57+ T cells (not recorded which) from PBMCs. The receptors come from a human donor in good health, serving as a control.

This clonotype was observed a few times. The rearrangement joins TRBV20-1 to TRBJ2-7; 7 bases map to TRBD1. The CDR3 loop spans 13 amino acids. V lost 5 bases and J lost 2; bases outside the gene matches: 6. The germline V gene encodes CDR1 DFQATT and CDR2 SNEGSKA (reference sequence). This chain's CDR3 is CSALRQGTYEQYF. CDR3 DNA: TGCAGTGCTCTCCGACAGGGAACCTACGAGCAGTACTTC.

This clonotype was counted many times. The chain is built from TRBV4-1 and TRBJ2-5; maybe TRBD1 (6 bases). The V gene lost 1 base and the J gene lost 5 bases, with 11 bases spanning the gap. Looked up from germline, CDR1 is MGHRA and CDR2 is YSYEKL. The CDR3 has 14 amino acids. The CDR3 is CASSQAAGVETQYF. CDR3 nucleotide sequence: TGCGCCAGCAGCCAAGCCGCAGGGGTGGAGACCCAGTACTTC.

As regards this clonotype: One end of the junction is discordant with germline, which a read error may explain. This chain links TRBV24-1 with TRBJ2-7, with D maybe TRBD2 (6 bases). The germline V gene encodes CDR1 KGHDR and CDR2 SFDVKD. The CDR3 runs to 16 residues. The CDR3 DNA is TGTGCCACCAGTGGGGCGGGGTCTATGAACACCGGGGAGCTGTACTTC. Translating gives CATSGAGSMNTGELYF.

Details on this clonotype: A junction boundary mismatches the germline segment, possibly from a read error. The V gene is TRBV19, the J gene TRBJ2-5, with 7 bases that match TRBD1. The CDR3 loop spans 15 amino acids. Per germline, CDR1 LNHDA and CDR2 SQIVND (reference sequence). The CDR3: CASSIGGTVKGTQYF. DNA for the CDR3: TGTGCCAGTAGTATAGGGGGGACAGTTAAAGGGACCCAATACTTC.

The chain carries TRBV7-9 and TRBJ2-7; D may be TRBD1 or TRBD2 (6 bases each). Germline V gene lookup returns CDR1 SEHNR and CDR2 FQNEAQ (reference sequence). The V end was cut by 2 bases, the J end by 1 base, with 12 bases between. CDR3 length: 15 amino acids. The CDR3 DNA reads as TGTGCCAGCAGCTTACGGGGGCGAGGTTCCTACGAGCAGTACTTC. The encoded protein is CASSLRGRGSYEQYF.

This clonotype appeared many times. The rearrangement uses TRBV4-3 and TRBJ1-1; weak D call: TRBD1 (5 bases). V was cut by 3 bases and J by 4 bases, with 12 bases left in between. The length of the CDR3 is 14 residues. Germline loops: CDR1 LGHNA, CDR2 YSLEER. The CDR3 region is CASSHWTGGTEAFF. CDR3 in DNA: TGCGCCAGCAGCCACTGGACCGGGGGCACTGAAGCTTTCTTT.

This clonotype has more than one count but fewer than ten. Mismatch with germline at one junction end may stem from a read error. J is TRBJ1-5 and V is TRBV20-1, with TRBD1 as a possible D gene (5 bases). Germline CDR1 reads DFQATT; CDR2 reads SNEGSKA (reference sequence). The CDR3 is made up of 15 amino acids. The CDR3, as DNA: TGTGCCTGGAGTGTACAGGCCAGGGGCAATCAGCCCCAGCATTTT. Translation gives CAWSVQARGNQPQHF.

This clonotype was recorded a few times. This chain joins TRBV7-9 and TRBJ2-1, with 8 bases aligning to TRBD2. CDR1 and CDR2 (germline): SEHNR, FQNEAQ (reference sequence). The ends lost 7 bases at V and 1 base at J; junction bases unmatched: 9. The CDR3 loop spans 16 amino acids. CDR3 loop: CASTLGTGGSYNEQFF. The CDR3 region has the DNA TGTGCCAGCACGCTCGGGACGGGAGGGTCCTACAATGAGCAGTTCTTC.

This clonotype was seen ten or more times. CDR3 loop: CASSLSPGSGGFYEQYF. CDR3 nucleotide sequence: TGTGCCAGCAGCTTATCCCCGGGTAGCGGAGGGTTCTACGAGCAGTACTTC. The genes are TRBV7-9 and TRBJ2-7; TRBD2 might be the D (6 bases). This CDR3 is 17 amino acids long. Trimming left V 2 bases short and J 3 bases short, with 20 bases between. The germline V gene has CDR1 SEHNR and CDR2 FQNEAQ (reference sequence).

On this clonotype itself: A read error may account for a junction end that differs from germline. In nucleotides, the CDR3 is TGTACCATCAGGAACAACGTCTATGGCTACACCTTC. This encodes CTIRNNVYGYTF. The rearrangement uses TRBV10-3 and TRBJ1-2; D is unresolved. The germline CDR1 and CDR2 sequences are ENHRY and SYGVKD. This CDR3 region has 12 residues.

This clonotype has ten or more counts. The V call is TRBV4-3, the J call TRBJ1-4; D possibly corresponds to TRBD1 (6 bases). This CDR3 contains 14 residues. The V gene lost 0 bases and the J gene lost 9 bases, with 11 bases spanning the gap. CDR1 and CDR2 from the germline V gene are LGHNA and YSLEER. Written as DNA, the CDR3 is TGCGCCAGCAGCCAAGAAGAGCAGGGGAAAAAACTGTTTTTT. Its protein product is CASSQEEQGKKLFF.

DNA for the CDR3: TGTGCCAGCAGCGGGGGTGGTGACACTGAAGCTTTCTTT. It codes for CASSGGGDTEAFF. This chain uses TRBV7-2 with TRBJ1-1; a weak D match, TRBD1 (5 bases). Trimming left V 5 bases short and J 3 bases short, with 10 bases between. The CDR3 has 13 amino acids. The germline CDR1 and CDR2 sequences are SGHTA and FQGNSA. Drawing the rest from reference TRBV7-2 and TRBJ1-1, the complete variable domain is GAGVSQSPSNKVTEKGKDVELRCDPISGHTALYWYRQSLGQGLEFLIYFQGNSAPDKSGLPSDRFSAERTGGSVSTLTIQRTQQEDSAVYLCASSGGGDTEAFFGQGTRLTVV.

The chain has TRBV11-1 and TRBJ2-5; 15 bases line up with TRBD2. This CDR3 region has 17 residues. After removal of 7 bases from V and 2 bases from J, the junction contained 8 bases not matched to a gene. CDR1 SGHAT and CDR2 FQDESV come from the germline V gene (reference sequence). The CDR3 here is CASNLGTSGGPQETQYF. The CDR3 region has the DNA TGTGCCAGCAACTTGGGGACTAGCGGGGGGCCACAAGAGACCCAGTACTTC.

This clonotype was picked up many times. CDR3 coding DNA: TGTGCCACCAGTGGCCCTCATACGGCAGATACGCAGTATTTT. Encoded protein: CATSGPHTADTQYF. The V call is TRBV24-1, the J call TRBJ2-3; D gene unclear. The V and J ends lost 5 bases and 4 bases respectively, with 12 bases between them. Per germline, CDR1 KGHDR and CDR2 SFDVKD. The CDR3 has 14 residues.

The DNA for the CDR3 is TGTGCCAGCACCTGGAGGACAGGTAGCTCCTATAATTCACCCCTCCACTTT. This translates into CASTWRTGSSYNSPLHF. The V call is TRBV2, the J call TRBJ1-6; 7 nucleotides agree with TRBD1. The CDR3 runs 17 residues. Germline lookup yields CDR1 SNHLY and CDR2 FYNNEI. V shed 7 bases and J 0 bases; nucleotides not matched to a gene: 9.

This clonotype was detected a few times. The chain joins TRBV20-1 to TRBJ2-3; TRBD2 matches 10 bases. Unmatched junction bases numbered 6, after V lost 6 bases and J lost 0 bases. The CDR3 contains 15 residues. Germline V gene lookup returns CDR1 DFQATT and CDR2 SNEGSKA (reference sequence). The CDR3 here is CSATSGVFSTDTQYF. In DNA form, the CDR3 reads TGCAGTGCAACTAGCGGGGTATTTAGCACAGATACGCAGTATTTT.

CDR3 DNA sequence: TGTGCCAGTAGTATGTCGGGACAGGGAGGGTCCTACAATGAGCAGTTCTTC. Translation: CASSMSGQGGSYNEQFF. The V and J genes are TRBV19 and TRBJ2-1, with 9 bases lining up with TRBD1. Germline V gives CDR1 LNHDA, CDR2 SQIVND (reference sequence). J lost 1 base, V lost 3 bases, and 7 bases had no gene match. This CDR3 spans 17 amino acids.

This sequence joins TRBV7-3 and TRBJ2-3, with 12 bases matching TRBD2. The CDR3 length is 15 residues. J gave up 6 bases and V 0 bases, and 1 base lay outside the gene matches. The V gene's germline CDR1 is SGHTA and CDR2 FQGTGA. CDR3 sequence reads: CASSLTGTSGDTQYF. CDR3 DNA: TGTGCCAGCAGCTTAACGGGGACTAGCGGGGATACGCAGTATTTT.

The chain employs TRBV24-1 and TRBJ2-1; TRBD2 matches at 14 bases. The length of the CDR3 is 16 residues. Germline assignment: CDR1 KGHDR and CDR2 SFDVKD. Trimming at V came to 10 bases and at J to 3 bases, leaving 7 bases not matched to a gene. The CDR3 nucleotides are TGTGCCACAAAGGGACTAGCGGGGGCGGTCTACAATGAGCAGTTCTTC. Amino acid sequence: CATKGLAGAVYNEQFF.

This clonotype was seen ten or more times. This chain uses TRBV9 with TRBJ2-7; D may be TRBD1 or TRBD2 (5 bases each). Germline CDR1 and CDR2: SGDLS and YYNGEE. Trimming pared 3 bases from V and 0 bases from J, leaving 13 bases between. This CDR3 comprises 15 residues. The CDR3 DNA is TGTGCCAGCAGCGCGAGAGGGGTTTCCTCCTACGAGCAGTACTTC. Its protein is CASSARGVSSYEQYF.

This clonotype has at least ten counts. The J gene is TRBJ2-7, the V gene TRBV28; TRBD1 matches 9 bases. Germline V gene lookup returns CDR1 MDHEN and CDR2 SYDVKM. CDR3 length equals 13 residues. The CDR3 DNA reads as TGTGCATCACAGGGGGCGCGGACCTACGAGCAGTACTTC. Protein product: CASQGARTYEQYF.